The clone carrying this T cell receptor beta chain showed up just a few times. The V and J ends lost 3 bases and 3 bases respectively, with 9 bases between them. CDR1 is SGDLS, CDR2 YYNGEE, per germline. CDR3 length equals 14 residues. These data belong to a study of cytomegalovirus exposure and HLA in healthy donors. Sequencing used immunoSEQ multiplex PCR; TCRdb keeps in-frame clones, though not all of them. This sample has over 200,000 clones, with around four fifths found just once. The chain is built from TRBV9 and TRBJ2-2; D unresolved. The sample consisted of PBMCs. The source is a woman between 18 and 30 years old in good health and CMV-seronegative. Here the CDR3 reads CASSANQDTGELFF. The CDR3 bases are TGTGCCAGCAGCGCTAACCAGGACACCGGGGAGCTGTTTTTT.